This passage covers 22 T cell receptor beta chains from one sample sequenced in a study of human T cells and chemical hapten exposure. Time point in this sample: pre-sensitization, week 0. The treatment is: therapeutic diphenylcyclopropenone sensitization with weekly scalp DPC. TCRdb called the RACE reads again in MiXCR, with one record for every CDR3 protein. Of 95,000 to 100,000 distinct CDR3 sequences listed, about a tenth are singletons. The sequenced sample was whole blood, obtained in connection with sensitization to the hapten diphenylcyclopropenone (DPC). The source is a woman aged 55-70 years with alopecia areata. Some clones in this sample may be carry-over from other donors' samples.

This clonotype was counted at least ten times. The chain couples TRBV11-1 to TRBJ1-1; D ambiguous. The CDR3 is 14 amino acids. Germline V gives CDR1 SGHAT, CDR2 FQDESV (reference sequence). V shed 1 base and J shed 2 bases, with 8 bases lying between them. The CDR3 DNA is TGTGCCAGCAGCTTAGATTTGGATAACACTGAAGCTTTCTTT. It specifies CASSLDLDNTEAFF.

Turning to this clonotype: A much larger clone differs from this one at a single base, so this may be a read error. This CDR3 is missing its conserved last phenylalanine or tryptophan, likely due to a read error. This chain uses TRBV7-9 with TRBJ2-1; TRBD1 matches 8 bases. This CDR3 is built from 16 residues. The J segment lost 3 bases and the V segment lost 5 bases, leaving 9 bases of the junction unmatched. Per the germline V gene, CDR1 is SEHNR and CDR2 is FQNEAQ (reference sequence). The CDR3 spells CASSPKTGEGYNEQFL. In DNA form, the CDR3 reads TGTGCCAGCAGCCCGAAGACAGGGGAAGGCTACAATGAGCAGTTCCTC.

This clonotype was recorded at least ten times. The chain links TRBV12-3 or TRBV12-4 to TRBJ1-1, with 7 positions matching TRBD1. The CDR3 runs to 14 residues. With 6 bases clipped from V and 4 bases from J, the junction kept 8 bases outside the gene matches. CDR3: CASRRQGGGTEAFF. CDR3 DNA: TGTGCCAGCAGACGACAGGGAGGGGGCACTGAAGCTTTCTTT.

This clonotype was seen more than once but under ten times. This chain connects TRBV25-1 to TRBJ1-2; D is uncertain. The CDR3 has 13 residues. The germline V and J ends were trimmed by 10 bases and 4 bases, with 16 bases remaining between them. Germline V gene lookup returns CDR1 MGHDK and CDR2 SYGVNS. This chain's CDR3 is CATRPSGPYGYTF. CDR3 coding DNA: TGTGCCACCCGACCTTCGGGTCCCTATGGCTACACCTTC.

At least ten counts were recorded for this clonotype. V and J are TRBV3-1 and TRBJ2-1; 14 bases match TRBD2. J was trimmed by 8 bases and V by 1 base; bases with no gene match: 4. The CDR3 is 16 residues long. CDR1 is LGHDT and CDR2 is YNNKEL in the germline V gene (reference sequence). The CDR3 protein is CASSQGLAGGLDEQFF. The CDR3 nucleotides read TGTGCCAGCAGCCAAGGACTAGCGGGGGGGCTGGATGAGCAGTTCTTC.

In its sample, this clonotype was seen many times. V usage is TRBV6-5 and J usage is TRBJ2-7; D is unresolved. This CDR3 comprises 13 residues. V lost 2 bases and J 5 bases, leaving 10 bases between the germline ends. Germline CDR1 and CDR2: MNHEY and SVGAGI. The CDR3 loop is CASSYDLRDEQYF. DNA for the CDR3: TGTGCCAGCAGTTACGATCTCCGGGACGAGCAGTACTTC.

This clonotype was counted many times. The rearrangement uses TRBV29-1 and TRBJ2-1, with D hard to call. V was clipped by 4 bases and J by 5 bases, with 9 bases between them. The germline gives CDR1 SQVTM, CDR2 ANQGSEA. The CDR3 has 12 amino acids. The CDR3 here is CSVASGNNEQFF. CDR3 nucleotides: TGCAGCGTTGCTTCCGGAAACAATGAGCAGTTCTTC.

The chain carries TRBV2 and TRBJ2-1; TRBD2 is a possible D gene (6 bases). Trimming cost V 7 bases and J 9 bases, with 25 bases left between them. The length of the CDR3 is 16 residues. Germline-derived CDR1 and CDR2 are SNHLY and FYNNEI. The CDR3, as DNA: TGTGCCAGCACCCAGGTGGGGGGAGCGGCGGGTGGTGAGCAGTTCTTC. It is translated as CASTQVGGAAGGEQFF.

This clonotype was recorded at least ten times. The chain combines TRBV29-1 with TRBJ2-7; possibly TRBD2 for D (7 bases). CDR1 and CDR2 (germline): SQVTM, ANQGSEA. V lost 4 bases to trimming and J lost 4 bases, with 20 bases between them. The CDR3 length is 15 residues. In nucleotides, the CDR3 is TGCAGCGTTGCCGGGCGGGGGCAACAAGAGTACGAGCAGTACTTC. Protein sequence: CSVAGRGQQEYEQYF.

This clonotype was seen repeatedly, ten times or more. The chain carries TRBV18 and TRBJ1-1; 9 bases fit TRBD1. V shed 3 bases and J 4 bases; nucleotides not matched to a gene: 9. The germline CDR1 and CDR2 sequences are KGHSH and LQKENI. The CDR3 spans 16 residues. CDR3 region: CASSPGQGNVGTEAFF. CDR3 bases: TGTGCCAGCTCACCCGGACAGGGGAATGTAGGCACTGAAGCTTTCTTT.

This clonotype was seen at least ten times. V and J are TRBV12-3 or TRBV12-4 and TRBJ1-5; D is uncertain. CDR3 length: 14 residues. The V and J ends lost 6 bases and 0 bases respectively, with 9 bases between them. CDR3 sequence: CASSQPNSNQPQHF. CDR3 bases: TGTGCCAGCAGCCAACCAAATAGCAATCAGCCCCAGCATTTT.

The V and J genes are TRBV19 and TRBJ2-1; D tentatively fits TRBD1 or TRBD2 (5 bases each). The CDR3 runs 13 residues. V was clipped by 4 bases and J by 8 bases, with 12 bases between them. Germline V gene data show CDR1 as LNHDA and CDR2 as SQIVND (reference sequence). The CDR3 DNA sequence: TGTGCCAGTAGTAAGGTTCGGGGCCATGAGCAGTTCTTC. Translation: CASSKVRGHEQFF. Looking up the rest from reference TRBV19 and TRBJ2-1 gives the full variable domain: DGGITQSPKYLFRKEGQNVTLSCEQNLNHDAMYWYRQDPGQGLRLIYYSQIVNDFQKGDIAEGYSVSREKKESFPLTVTSAQKNPTAFYLCASSKVRGHEQFFGPGTRLTVL.

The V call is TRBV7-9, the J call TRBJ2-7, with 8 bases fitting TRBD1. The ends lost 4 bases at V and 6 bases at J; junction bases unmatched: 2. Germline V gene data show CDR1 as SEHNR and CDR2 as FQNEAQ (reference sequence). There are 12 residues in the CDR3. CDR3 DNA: TGTGCCAGCAGCTGGACAGGGATCGAGCAGTACTTC. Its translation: CASSWTGIEQYF. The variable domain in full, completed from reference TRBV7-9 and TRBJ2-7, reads DTGVSQNPRHKITKRGQNVTFRCDPISEHNRLYWYRQTLGQGPEFLTYFQNEAQLEKSRLLSDRFSAERPKGSFSTLEIQRTEQGDSAMYLCASSWTGIEQYFGPGTRLTVT.

The CDR3: CASSRGAGDSNQPQHF. As DNA, the CDR3 is TGTGCCAGCAGTCGGGGGGCAGGGGATAGCAATCAGCCCCAGCATTTT. The rearrangement links TRBV12-3 or TRBV12-4 to TRBJ1-5, with D possibly matching TRBD1 (6 bases). Deletions cut 5 bases from V and 0 bases from J, with 14 bases between. This CDR3 is built from 16 residues.

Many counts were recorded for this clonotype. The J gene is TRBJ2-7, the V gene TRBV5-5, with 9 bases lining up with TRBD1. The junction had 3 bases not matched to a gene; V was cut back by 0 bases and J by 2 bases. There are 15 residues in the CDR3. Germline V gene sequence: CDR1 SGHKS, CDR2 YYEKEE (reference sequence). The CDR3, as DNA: TGTGCCAGCAGCTTGGCGGACAGGGGTACCTACGAGCAGTACTTC. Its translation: CASSLADRGTYEQYF.

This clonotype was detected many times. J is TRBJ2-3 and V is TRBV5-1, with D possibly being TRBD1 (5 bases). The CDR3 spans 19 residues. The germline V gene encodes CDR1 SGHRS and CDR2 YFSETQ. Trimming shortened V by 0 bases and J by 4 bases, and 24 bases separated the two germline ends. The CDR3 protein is CASSLARTHRIHQPDTQYF. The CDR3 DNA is TGCGCCAGCAGCTTGGCGAGGACACATCGGATACACCAACCAGATACGCAGTATTTT.

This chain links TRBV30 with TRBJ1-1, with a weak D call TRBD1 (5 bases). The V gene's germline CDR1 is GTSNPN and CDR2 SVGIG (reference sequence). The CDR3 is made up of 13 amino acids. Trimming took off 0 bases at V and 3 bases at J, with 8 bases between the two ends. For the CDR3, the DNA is TGTGCCTGGAGTGTACAGGCAGACACTGAAGCTTTCTTT. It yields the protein CAWSVQADTEAFF.

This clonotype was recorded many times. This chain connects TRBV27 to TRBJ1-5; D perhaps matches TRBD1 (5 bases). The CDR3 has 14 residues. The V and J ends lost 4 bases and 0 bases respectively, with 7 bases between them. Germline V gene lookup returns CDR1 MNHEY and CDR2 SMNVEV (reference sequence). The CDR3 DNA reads TGTGCCAGCAGTTGGGGGGATAGCAATCAGCCCCAGCATTTT. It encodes CASSWGDSNQPQHF.

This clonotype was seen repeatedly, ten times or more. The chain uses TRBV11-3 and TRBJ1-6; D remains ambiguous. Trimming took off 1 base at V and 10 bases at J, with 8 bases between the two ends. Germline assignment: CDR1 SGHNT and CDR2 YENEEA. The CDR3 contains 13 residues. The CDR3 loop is CASSLGADSPLHF. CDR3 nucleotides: TGTGCCAGCAGCTTAGGTGCTGACTCACCCCTCCACTTT. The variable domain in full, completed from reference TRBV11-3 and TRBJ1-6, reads EAGVVQSPRYKIIEKKQPVAFWCNPISGHNTLYWYLQNLGQGPELLIRYENEEAVDDSQLPKDRFSAERLKGVDSTLKIQPAELGDSAVYLCASSLGADSPLHFGNGTRLTVT.

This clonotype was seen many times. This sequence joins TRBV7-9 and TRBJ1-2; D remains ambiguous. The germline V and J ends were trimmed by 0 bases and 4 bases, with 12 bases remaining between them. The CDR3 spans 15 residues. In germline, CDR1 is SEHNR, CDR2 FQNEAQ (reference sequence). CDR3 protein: CASSLAAGFLYGYTF. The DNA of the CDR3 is TGTGCCAGCAGCTTAGCAGCGGGATTCCTCTATGGCTACACCTTC.

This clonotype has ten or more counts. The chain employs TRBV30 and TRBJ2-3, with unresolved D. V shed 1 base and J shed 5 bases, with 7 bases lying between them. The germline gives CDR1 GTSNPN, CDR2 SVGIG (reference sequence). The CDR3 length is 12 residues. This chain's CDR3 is CAWSEIRDTQYF. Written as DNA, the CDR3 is TGTGCCTGGAGTGAGATCCGAGATACGCAGTATTTT.

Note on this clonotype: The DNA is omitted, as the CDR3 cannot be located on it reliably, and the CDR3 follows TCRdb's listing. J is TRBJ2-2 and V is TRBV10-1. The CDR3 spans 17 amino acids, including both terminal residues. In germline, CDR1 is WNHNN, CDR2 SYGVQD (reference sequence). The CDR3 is CASSELRSDRTPGSCFF.